This T cell receptor (beta chain) was documented in a study of control samples from healthy donors and cancer patients. TCRdb keeps only in-frame clones here, not all; method: immunoSEQ multiplex PCR. The top ten hold about 1.5% of the sample, which has about 35,000 clones, roughly 92% seen once. The CDR3 runs to 14 residues. The germline gives CDR1 SQVTM, CDR2 ANQGSEA. Trimming shortened V by 4 bases and J by 7 bases, and 18 bases separated the two germline ends. Sample: PBMCs. This TCR was sampled from a man between 40 and 49 years old with colorectal cancer. The chain employs TRBV29-1 and TRBJ2-3, with a weak D call TRBD2 (6 bases). The CDR3 nucleotides read TGCAGCGTTGGTCTGGGACTCCTGGCTAATACGCAGTATTTT. This codes for CSVGLGLLANTQYF.